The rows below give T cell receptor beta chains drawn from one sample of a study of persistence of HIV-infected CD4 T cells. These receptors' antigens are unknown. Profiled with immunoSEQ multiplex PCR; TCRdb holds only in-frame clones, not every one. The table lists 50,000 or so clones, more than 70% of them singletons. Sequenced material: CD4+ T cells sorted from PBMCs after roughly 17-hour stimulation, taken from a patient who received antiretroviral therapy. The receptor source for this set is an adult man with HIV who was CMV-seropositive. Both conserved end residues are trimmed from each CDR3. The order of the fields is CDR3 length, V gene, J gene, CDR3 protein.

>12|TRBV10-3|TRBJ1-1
AISELLGQGEAF
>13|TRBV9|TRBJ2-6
ASSVKGAGANVLT
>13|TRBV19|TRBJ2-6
ASSRRHSGANVLT
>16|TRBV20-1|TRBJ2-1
SASFRASGSYRVSEQF
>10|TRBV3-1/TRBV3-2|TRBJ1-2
ASSLRGEGYT
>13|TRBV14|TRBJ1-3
ASSQWWTSGNTIY
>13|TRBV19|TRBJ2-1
ASRRTGTAYNEQF
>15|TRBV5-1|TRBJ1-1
ASSLSGTSYRDTEAF
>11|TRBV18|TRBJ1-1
ASSPVVHTEAF
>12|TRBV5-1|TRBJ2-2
ASSLESVTGELF
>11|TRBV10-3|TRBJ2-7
VATGGATHEQY
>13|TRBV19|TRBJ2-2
ASSIGQGGTGELF
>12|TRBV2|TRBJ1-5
ASSYDRSNQPQH
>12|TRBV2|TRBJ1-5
ASNPDRGNQPQH
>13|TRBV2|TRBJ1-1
ASSGWAGVNTEAF
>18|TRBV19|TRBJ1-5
ASRPGQATGLAYSNQPQH
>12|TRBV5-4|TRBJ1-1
ASSLFTGDTEAF
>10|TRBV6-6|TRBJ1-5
ASRTGPTTQH
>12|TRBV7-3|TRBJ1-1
ASSTGTGGTEAF
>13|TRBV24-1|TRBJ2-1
ATSDGEKRGSEQF
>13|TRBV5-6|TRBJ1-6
ASSFRDRGNSPLH
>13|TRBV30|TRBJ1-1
AWTGRGFGNTEAF
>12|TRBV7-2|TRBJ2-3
ASSSSGVTDTQY
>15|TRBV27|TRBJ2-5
ASAFSSGAGHQETQY
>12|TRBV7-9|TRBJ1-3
ASSLPNHGNTIY
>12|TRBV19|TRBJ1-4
ASSIRDRAEKLF
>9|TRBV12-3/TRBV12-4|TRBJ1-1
ASSLNDVAF
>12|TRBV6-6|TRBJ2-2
ASSPSGAGGELF
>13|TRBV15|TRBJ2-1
ATSRGPTSGTEQF
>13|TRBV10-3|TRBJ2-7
AISGNGTGGGEQY
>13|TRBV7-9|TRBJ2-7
ASSPGDRPSYEQY
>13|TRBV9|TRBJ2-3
ASSVSGSGTDTQY
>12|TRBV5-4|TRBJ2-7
ASSPQGRLDEQY
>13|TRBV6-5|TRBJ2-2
ASNERRTGTGELF
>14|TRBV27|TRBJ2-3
ASSPGLAGRTDTQY
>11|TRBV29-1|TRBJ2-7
SVWGASSYEQY
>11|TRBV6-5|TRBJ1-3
ASKNTGGNTIY
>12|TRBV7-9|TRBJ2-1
ASSLGQDYNEQF
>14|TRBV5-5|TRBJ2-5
ASSPLGGGHKETQY
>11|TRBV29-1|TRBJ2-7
SVEGTGDYEQY
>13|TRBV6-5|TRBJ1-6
ASSYDSSYNSPLH
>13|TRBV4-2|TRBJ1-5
ASSSEGTLDQPQH
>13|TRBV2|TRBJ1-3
ASSDPGVGGNTIY
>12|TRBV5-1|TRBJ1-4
ASSPTRGNEKLF
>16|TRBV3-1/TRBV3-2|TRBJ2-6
ASSSPPTGLTGANVLT
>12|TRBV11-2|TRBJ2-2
ASSLVAGPGELF
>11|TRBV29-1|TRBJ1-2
SVEERDPYGYT
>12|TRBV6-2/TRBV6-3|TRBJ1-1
ASSPQGQNTEAF
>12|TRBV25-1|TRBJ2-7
ASRGLAGGYEQY